This T cell receptor beta chain was found in a study of cytomegalovirus exposure and HLA in healthy donors (dated by TCRdb to 2016 to 2017). Regarding the complete study: In an earlier analysis of under 750 of the donors, 250 to 350 Gb of sequence data and some 120 million unique TCR beta sequences from about 179 million T cells were reported. An early release covering some 640 HLA-typed donors comprised 250 to 350 gigabases of sequencing data and around 85 million unique TCR sequences. Among the roughly 390 genotyped donors, around 81% belonged to the genetic ancestry cluster associated with self-reported Caucasian donors. The aim of the study was to test whether cataloging public T cell receptors could identify signatures of past pathogen exposure. The study used immunosequencing to profile the T cell repertoires of approximately 630 subjects and linked those repertoires to cytomegalovirus serostatus. In addition to the first cohort of roughly 700 subjects, a separate validation cohort of around 110 different subjects was used. The study combined high-throughput TCR immunosequencing, statistical association of individual TCRs with disease status, and machine learning to predict cytomegalovirus infection status. To study patterns of TCR occurrence, a later analysis re-analyzed previously published TCR beta repertoires from around 700 donors and added high-resolution HLA genotyping. The later analysis used no new phenotypic data to find candidate immune exposures, relying instead on TCR beta sequences and their occurrence across donors. In an earlier analysis of 587 of the donors, high-throughput TCR beta sequencing was used to judge whether each TCR beta V gene segment behaved as functional or pseudogenic. Donor age, sex, ethnicity and CMV serostatus were compiled together with the repertoire data. Genome-wide SNP genotypes for about 60% of the roughly 670 donors were used in a later genetic analysis, which treated that subset as a discovery cohort. Every discovery cohort repertoire had been produced on one sequencing platform. HLA typing included class I and class II loci at four-digit resolution. The number of donors typed differed by locus, with roughly 620-630 for A, B, C, DRB1 and DQB1, roughly 520 for DQA1, 606 for DPA1, and 450 to 480 for DPB1. Roughly 5 DR-DQ haplotypes were handled as single units for association and clustering, since linkage in the cohort was strong. Among 300 to 500 genotyped donors of the cohort, an average of about 220,000 unique TCR beta nucleotide sequences was sequenced per donor, of which about 18% were non-productive.

Germline trimming: 0 bases from V, 2 bases from J; junction bases outside gene matches: 7. Per the germline V gene (reference sequence), GTSNPN is the CDR1 and SVGIG is the CDR2. Including the terminal cysteine and phenylalanine, the CDR3 comprises 15 residues. Just CDR3 DNA is preserved here, 45 bases in frame from base 1. Libraries came from the immunoSEQ multiplex PCR assay. For the multiplex PCR, a mixture combining 60 forward primers for TCR Vbeta segments and 13 reverse primers for TCR Jbeta segments was used. The CDR3 region of rearranged TCR beta genes was amplified from genomic DNA with a multiplex PCR assay. Amplified TCR beta libraries were sequenced as 87-base-pair reads on the Illumina HiSeq System. Per the original workflow: In a later analysis, around 80 million unique TCR beta chains were counted across the approximately 640 repertoires, and approximately 9.9 million of these chains were shared by at least two donors. To remove PCR and sequencing errors, raw reads were error-corrected and collapsed into unique sequences using a nearest-neighbor algorithm that merged closely related sequences. To assign V, D and J gene segments, CDR3 sequences were aligned to IMGT reference sequences. For a sequence to be retained, a match of at least six nucleotides to both a V gene segment and a J gene segment was required. A rearrangement counted as productive if the CDR3 had no stop codons and remained in frame with V and J, and every other rearrangement counted as non-productive. CDR3 was defined according to IMGT convention as the region running from the second conserved V-encoded cysteine to the conserved J-encoded phenylalanine. The earlier analysis of 500 to 600 of the donors excluded sequences that lacked an unambiguous match to a single V gene segment. In an earlier analysis of around 590 of the donors, a V segment was called functional when productive rearrangements were above 56.7%, and segregating when the standard deviation between donors exceeded 5%. To diagnose cytomegalovirus status from the catalog of TCR beta chain sequences, a statistical classification framework was built. V and J gene assignment, in a later analysis, came from comparing TCR nucleotide sequences with IMGT/GENE-DB human TR gene sequences. A later analysis assigned CDR3 sequences and most-parsimonious VDJ recombination scenarios with the TCRdist pipeline. In a later analysis, each TCR beta chain was defined by its CDR3 amino acid sequence together with its V-gene family, and reads without a unique V-gene family were excluded. A later analysis removed 450 to 600 highly shared, low-generation-probability nucleotide sequences to deal with suspected cross-contamination and a sequencing artifact. For each public chain, a later analysis derived a clonal expansion index from normalized ranks of inferred template counts within each repertoire. In a later analysis, generation probabilities were computed with a VDJ recombination model fitted to out-of-frame rearrangements, and the resulting probabilities were checked against IGoR. Hypergeometric tests were used in a later analysis to score TCR-TCR, TCR-HLA and TCR-CMV co-occurrence, with a repertoire-size bias correction applied to the TCR pairs. False discovery rates were estimated in a later analysis by permuting HLA or CMV assignments 20 times. In a later analysis, co-occurring TCRs were grouped using DBSCAN, and TCRdist sequence similarity was added for clustering within HLA-allele-positive subsets. Repertoires with fewer than 30,000 or more than 120,000 public chains, plus five repertoires with anomalous nucleotide sharing, were excluded from co-occurrence clustering. The immuneACCESS repertoire file appears here via TCRdb, limited to in-frame rearrangements. These files lack a portion of the clones; in checked studies, under half of the deficit traces to unresolved V genes, and the cause of the others is not known. The V and J calls and clone size were taken over from that table, and D and trimming were inferred from the DNA. The sample table contains roughly 160,000 clones; only one count was recorded for approximately 88% of them. Of the sample, around 0.37% is held by the ten largest clones.

What the research found in general, with its limitations: In a later genetic analysis, fewer N-insertions in productive TCRs were reported among donors in an Asian-associated ancestry cluster than the roughly 700-donor mean. In this cohort, only TCR beta chains were sequenced, and detectable features were limited by the absence of alpha or paired-chain data. HLA typing was unavailable for some donors at each locus, so association tests used only the typed subset. In a later analysis, HLA-associated TCR beta chains were found to be more clonally expanded and to have lower generation probabilities than equally common non-associated chains. The study listed around 160 TCR beta chains as associated with cytomegalovirus. Sequencing depth was assumed to be roughly uniform across donors in the presence/absence analyses, though that assumption may not hold. While some public TCRs were present in many individuals, most TCR sequences turned up only very rarely across donors. A later analysis found that TCR association rates varied across HLA loci, with DRB1 alleles showing the most associated TCRs and HLA-C alleles the fewest. A further reported finding was that TCR beta sequences accurately predicted the HLA-A and HLA-B alleles for most subjects in the first cohort. In a later analysis, several top co-occurrence clusters were reported to appear linked to parvovirus B19, influenza, CMV and Epstein-Barr virus. According to the authors, the approach could potentially be generalized to other disease states and immunological phenotypes. In a later analysis, most CMV-associated TCR beta chains were found to appear HLA-restricted, with HLA associations seemingly driven largely by CMV exposure. Immune exposure information for the cohort was limited to CMV serostatus. About 17 rarely observed V segments, including chromosome 9 orphons, were excluded from the earlier analysis of about 600 of the donors because counts were too low. The sequencing pipeline was judged likely to have produced a cluster of highly shared sequence variants as a technical artifact. The 87-base-pair reads could not distinguish some IMGT-functional V segments, including TRBV6-2 and TRBV6-3, so those segments were excluded. Correlated functional status among segregating V segments might reflect linkage disequilibrium, but an unknown experimental factor could not be ruled out. In an earlier analysis of fewer than 700 of the donors, most TCR beta V segments appeared in productive rearrangements about 87% or about 30% of the time, broadly matching IMGT annotations. In a later genetic analysis, a missense DCLRE1C variant was associated with V-gene and J-gene trimming of TCR beta chains, and the association was replicated in an independent cohort. In vitro tests confirmed that a few of the cytomegalovirus-associated TCR beta chains recognize cytomegalovirus antigens. A later analysis associated 15,000 or so TCR beta sequences with specific HLA alleles at a false discovery rate of 0.05. When HLA alleles, especially DR and DQ, strongly co-occurred, TCR associations were difficult to assign to individual alleles. Cytomegalovirus status was reported to be diagnosed by the classifier with high specificity and sensitivity in both the original and validation cohorts.

The cohort was made up of 500 to 850 healthy bone marrow donors. Cohort members were all nominally healthy when sampled, although unrecorded immune exposures were likely present. The donor was CMV seronegative and belonged to the group of more than 300 seronegative cohort members. Every donor gave a peripheral blood sample, and the peripheral blood mononuclear cells from that sample were used for TCR beta sequencing. The Qiagen DNeasy Blood Extraction Kit was used to extract genomic DNA from the blood cell samples. In the case of this clone: The antigen it recognizes is unknown. Within one base of it there is no much larger clone, and no base qualities were kept.

The chain joins TRBV30 to TRBJ2-7; TRBD2 lines up with 7 middle nucleotides. The sequenced sample consisted of PBMCs. This receptor was identified in a boy aged 2 to 9 in good health and CMV-seronegative. The CDR3 protein is CAWSVGGSVPYEQYF. DNA sequence: TGTGCCTGGAGTGTGGGGGGGAGTGTCCCCTACGAGCAGTACTTC.